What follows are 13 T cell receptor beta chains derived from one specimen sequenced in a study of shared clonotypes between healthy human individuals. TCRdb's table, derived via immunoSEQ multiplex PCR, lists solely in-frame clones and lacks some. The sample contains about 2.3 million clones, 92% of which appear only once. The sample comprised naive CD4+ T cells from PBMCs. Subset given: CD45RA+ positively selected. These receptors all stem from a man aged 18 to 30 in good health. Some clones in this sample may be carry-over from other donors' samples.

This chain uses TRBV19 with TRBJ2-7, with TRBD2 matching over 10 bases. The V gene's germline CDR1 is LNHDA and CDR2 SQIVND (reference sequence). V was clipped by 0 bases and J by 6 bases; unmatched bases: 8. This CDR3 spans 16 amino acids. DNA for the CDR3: TGTGCCAGTAGTATAGATAGAAGACCTAGCGGGAGCGAGCAGTACTTC. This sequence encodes CASSIDRRPSGSEQYF. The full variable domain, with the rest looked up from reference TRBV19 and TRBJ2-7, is DGGITQSPKYLFRKEGQNVTLSCEQNLNHDAMYWYRQDPGQGLRLIYYSQIVNDFQKGDIAEGYSVSREKKESFPLTVTSAQKNPTAFYLCASSIDRRPSGSEQYFGPGTRLTVT.

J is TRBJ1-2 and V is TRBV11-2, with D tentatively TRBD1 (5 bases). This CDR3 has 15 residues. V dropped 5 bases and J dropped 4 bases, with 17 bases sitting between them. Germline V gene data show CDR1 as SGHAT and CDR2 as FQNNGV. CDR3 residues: CASSKTRGESYGYTF. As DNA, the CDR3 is TGTGCCAGCAGCAAAACGCGGGGGGAAAGCTATGGCTACACCTTC. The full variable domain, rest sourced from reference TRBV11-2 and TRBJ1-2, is EAGVAQSPRYKIIEKRQSVAFWCNPISGHATLYWYQQILGQGPKLLIQFQNNGVVDDSQLPKDRFSAERLKGVDSTLKIQPAKLEDSAVYLCASSKTRGESYGYTFGSGTRLTVV.

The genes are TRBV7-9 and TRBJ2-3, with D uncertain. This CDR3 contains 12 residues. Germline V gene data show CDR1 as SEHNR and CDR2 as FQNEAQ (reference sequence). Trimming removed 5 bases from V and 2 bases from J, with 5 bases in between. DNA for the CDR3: TGTGCCAGCAGCGCGCTCACAGATACGCAGTATTTT. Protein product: CASSALTDTQYF.

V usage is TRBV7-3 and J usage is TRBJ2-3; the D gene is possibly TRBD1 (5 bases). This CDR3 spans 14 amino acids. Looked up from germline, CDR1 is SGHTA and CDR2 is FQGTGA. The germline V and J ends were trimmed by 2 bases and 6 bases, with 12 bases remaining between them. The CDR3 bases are TGTGCCAGCAGCTTAGGTATCTACAGGGATACGCAGTATTTT. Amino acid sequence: CASSLGIYRDTQYF.

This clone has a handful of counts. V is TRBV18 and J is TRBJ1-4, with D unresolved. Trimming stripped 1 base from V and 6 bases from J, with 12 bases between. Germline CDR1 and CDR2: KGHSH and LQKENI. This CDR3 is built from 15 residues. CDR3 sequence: CASSPRNAEDEKLFF. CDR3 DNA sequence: TGTGCCAGCTCACCACGAAATGCGGAGGATGAAAAACTGTTTTTT.

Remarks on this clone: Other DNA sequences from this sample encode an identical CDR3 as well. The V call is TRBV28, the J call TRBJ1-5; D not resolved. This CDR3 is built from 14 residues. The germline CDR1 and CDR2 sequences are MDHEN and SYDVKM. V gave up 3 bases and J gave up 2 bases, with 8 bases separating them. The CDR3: CASSFPAGNQPQHF. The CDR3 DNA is TGTGCCAGCAGTTTCCCGGCCGGCAATCAGCCCCAGCATTTT.

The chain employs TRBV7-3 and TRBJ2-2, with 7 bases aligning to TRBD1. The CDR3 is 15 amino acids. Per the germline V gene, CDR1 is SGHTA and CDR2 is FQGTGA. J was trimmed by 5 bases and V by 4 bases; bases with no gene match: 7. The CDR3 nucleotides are TGTGCCAGCAGCTCAGGACAGGTGGGGACCGGGGAGCTGTTTTTT. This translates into CASSSGQVGTGELFF.

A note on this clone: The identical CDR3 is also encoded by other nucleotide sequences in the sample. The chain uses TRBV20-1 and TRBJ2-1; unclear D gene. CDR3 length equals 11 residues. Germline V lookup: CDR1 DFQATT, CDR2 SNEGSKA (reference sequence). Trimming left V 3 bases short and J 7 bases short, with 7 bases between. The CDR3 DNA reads TGCAGTGCTAGCGGCCGTAATGAGCAGTTCTTC. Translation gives CSASGRNEQFF.

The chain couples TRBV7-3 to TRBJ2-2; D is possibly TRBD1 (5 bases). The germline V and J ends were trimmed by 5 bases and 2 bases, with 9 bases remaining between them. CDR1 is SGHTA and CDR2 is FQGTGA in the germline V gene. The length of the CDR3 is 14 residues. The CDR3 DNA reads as TGTGCCAGCAGCGTGACAGATAACACCGGGGAGCTGTTTTTT. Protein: CASSVTDNTGELFF.

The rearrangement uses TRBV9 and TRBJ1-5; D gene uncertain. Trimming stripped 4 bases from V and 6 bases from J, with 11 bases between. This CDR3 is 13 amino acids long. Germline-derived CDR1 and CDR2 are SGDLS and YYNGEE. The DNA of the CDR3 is TGTGCCAGCAGCCCCCACACTGGTCAGCCCCAGCATTTT. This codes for CASSPHTGQPQHF.

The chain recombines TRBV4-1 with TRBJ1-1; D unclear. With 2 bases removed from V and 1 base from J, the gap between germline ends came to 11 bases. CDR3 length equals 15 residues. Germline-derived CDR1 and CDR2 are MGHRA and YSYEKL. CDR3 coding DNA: TGCGCCAGCAGCCAATTCTGGCCTGGGAACACTGAAGCTTTCTTT. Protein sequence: CASSQFWPGNTEAFF.

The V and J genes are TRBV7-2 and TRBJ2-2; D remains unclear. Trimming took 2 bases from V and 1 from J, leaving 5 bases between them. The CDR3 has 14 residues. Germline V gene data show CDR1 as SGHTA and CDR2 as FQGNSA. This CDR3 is CASSLRLNTGELFF. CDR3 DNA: TGTGCCAGCAGCTTAAGGCTGAACACCGGGGAGCTGTTTTTT.

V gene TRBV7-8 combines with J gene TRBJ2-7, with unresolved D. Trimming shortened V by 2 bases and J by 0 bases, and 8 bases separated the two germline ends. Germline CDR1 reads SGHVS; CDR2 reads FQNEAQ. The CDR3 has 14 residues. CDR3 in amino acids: CASSLPGHSYEQYF. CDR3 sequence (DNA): TGTGCCAGCAGCTTACCTGGGCACTCCTACGAGCAGTACTTC.